Below, 7 T cell receptor beta chains from the same sample are listed, as sequenced in a study of blood T cell repertoires in COVID-19. Measured with immunoSEQ multiplex PCR; TCRdb has only the in-frame clones, and not every one. The data hold roughly 200,000 clones, with more than 80% observed a single time. Sequencing input: PBMCs or T cells enriched from blood (not recorded which). The receptors here all came from a man in his forties who had recovered from COVID-19.

In this sample, this clone turned up once. The genes are TRBV9 and TRBJ2-2; perhaps TRBD1 as D (6 bases). This CDR3 contains 14 residues. Trimming left V 0 bases short and J 5 bases short, with 8 bases between. Germline CDR1 and CDR2: SGDLS and YYNGEE. The DNA for the CDR3 is TGTGCCAGCAGCGTAGCTACAGGGACCGGGGAGCTGTTTTTT. Its protein product is CASSVATGTGELFF.

The V call is TRBV7-2, the J call TRBJ1-5, with D perhaps TRBD1 (5 bases). CDR3 size: 15 residues. Trimming pared 5 bases from V and 1 base from J, leaving 12 bases between. Germline CDR1 is SGHTA and CDR2 is FQGNSA. Here the CDR3 DNA reads TGTGCCAGCAGCCCGGGACTGTGGAGCAATCAGCCCCAGCATTTT. It encodes CASSPGLWSNQPQHF.

This clone has a single count. CDR3 DNA sequence: TGTGCCAGCAGGAGCGGGGGGGCCGTTAACGGGGAGCTGTTTTTT. This encodes CASRSGGAVNGELFF. The chain joins TRBV9 to TRBJ2-2, with 10 bases identical to TRBD2. Germline-derived CDR1 and CDR2 are SGDLS and YYNGEE. The CDR3 loop spans 15 amino acids. After removal of 5 bases from V and 7 bases from J, the junction contained 8 bases not matched to a gene.

This clone was counted once. This rearrangement joins TRBV11-2 to TRBJ2-1; the D gene is possibly TRBD2 (5 bases). The germline V gene has CDR1 SGHAT and CDR2 FQNNGV. The CDR3 consists of 18 residues. V lost 6 bases, J lost 4 bases, and 25 bases lay in between. CDR3 DNA: TGTGCCAGCAGTTCGAATGGTGGTGCGGGTAGTCCTTACAATGAGCAGTTCTTC. It encodes CASSSNGGAGSPYNEQFF.

The chain has TRBV6-5 and TRBJ1-2, with 9 bases that match TRBD1. The CDR3 covers 13 residues. Per the germline V gene, CDR1 is MNHEY and CDR2 is SVGAGI. The J segment lost 8 bases and the V segment lost 5 bases, leaving 6 bases of the junction unmatched. The CDR3 reads CASSLQGARGYTF. CDR3 in DNA: TGTGCCAGCAGTCTACAGGGGGCGAGGGGCTACACCTTC.

J is TRBJ2-7 and V is TRBV15; no definite D call. Trimming removed 0 bases from V and 3 bases from J, with 6 bases in between. Germline CDR1 LNHNV, CDR2 YYDKDF (reference sequence). This CDR3 comprises 13 residues. This CDR3 is CATSRDLDYEQYF. CDR3 sequence (DNA): TGTGCCACCAGCAGAGATCTAGACTACGAGCAGTACTTC.

The gene calls are TRBV18 and TRBJ1-1, with D tentatively TRBD1 (5 bases). Trimming left V 3 bases short and J 4 bases short, with 9 bases between. Looked up from germline, CDR1 is KGHSH and CDR2 is LQKENI. The CDR3 extends over 13 amino acids. DNA of the CDR3: TGTGCCAGCTCACCGACAGCCGCCACTGAAGCTTTCTTT. The encoded protein is CASSPTAATEAFF.